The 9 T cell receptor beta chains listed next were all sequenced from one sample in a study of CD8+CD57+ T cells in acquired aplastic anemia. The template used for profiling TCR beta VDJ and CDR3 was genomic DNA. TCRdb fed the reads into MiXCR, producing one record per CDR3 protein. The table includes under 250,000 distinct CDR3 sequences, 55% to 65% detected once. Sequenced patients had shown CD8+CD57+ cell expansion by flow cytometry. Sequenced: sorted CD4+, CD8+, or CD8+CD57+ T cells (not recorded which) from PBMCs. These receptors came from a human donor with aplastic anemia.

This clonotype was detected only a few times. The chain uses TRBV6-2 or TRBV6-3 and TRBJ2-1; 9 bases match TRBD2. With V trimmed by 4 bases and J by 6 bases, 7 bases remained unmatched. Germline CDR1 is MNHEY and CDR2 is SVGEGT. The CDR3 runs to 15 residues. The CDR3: CASSFSRGGLNEQFF. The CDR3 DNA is TGTGCCAGCAGTTTCTCGCGGGGGGGCCTCAATGAGCAGTTCTTC.

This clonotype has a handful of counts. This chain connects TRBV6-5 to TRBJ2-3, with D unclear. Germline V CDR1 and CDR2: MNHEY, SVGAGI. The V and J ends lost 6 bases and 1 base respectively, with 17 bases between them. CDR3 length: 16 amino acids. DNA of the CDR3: TGTGCCAGCAGCCCCCCTGCGGCCCTTGGCACAGATACGCAGTATTTT. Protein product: CASSPPAALGTDTQYF.

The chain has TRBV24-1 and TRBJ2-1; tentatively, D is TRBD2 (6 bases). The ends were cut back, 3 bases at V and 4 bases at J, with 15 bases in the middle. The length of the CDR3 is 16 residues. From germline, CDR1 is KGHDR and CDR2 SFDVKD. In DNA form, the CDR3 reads TGTGCCACCAGTGATCCCGCGACTGGGAGGTACAATGAGCAGTTCTTC. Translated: CATSDPATGRYNEQFF.

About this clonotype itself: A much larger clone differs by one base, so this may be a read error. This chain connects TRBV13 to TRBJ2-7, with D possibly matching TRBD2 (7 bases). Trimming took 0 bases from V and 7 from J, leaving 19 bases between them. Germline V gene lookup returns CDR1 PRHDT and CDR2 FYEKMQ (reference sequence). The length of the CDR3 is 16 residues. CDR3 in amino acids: CASSLGWGGEGNEQYF. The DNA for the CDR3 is TGTGCCAGCAGCTTAGGCTGGGGGGGCGAGGGAAATGAGCAGTACTTC.

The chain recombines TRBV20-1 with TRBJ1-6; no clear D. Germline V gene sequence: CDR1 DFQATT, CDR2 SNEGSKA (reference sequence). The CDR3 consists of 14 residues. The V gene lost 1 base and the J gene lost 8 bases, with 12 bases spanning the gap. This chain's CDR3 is CSARGRGGDSPLHF. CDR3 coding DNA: TGCAGTGCTAGAGGGCGGGGTGGCGATTCACCCCTCCACTTT.

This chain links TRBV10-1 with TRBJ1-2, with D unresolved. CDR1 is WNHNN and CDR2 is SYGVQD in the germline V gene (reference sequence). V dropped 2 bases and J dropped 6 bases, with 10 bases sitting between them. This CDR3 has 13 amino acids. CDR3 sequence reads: CASSEKRSDGYTF. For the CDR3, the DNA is TGCGCCAGCAGTGAGAAACGATCGGATGGCTACACCTTC.

Here the CDR3 reads CASSLWGVYTF. CDR3 sequence (DNA): TGTGCCAGCAGCTTATGGGGAGTGTACACCTTC. The chain combines TRBV7-9 with TRBJ1-2; D gene ambiguous. Germline CDR1 SEHNR, CDR2 FQNEAQ (reference sequence). Trimming shortened V by 2 bases and J by 11 bases, and 9 bases separated the two germline ends. The CDR3 totals 11 residues.

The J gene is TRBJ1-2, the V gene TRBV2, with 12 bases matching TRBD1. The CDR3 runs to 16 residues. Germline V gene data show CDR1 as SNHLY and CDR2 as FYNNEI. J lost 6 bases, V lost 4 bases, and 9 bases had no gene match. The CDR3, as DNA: TGTGCCAGCAGTGGGGGACAGGGGGCGCACAGGGATGGCTACACCTTC. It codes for CASSGGQGAHRDGYTF. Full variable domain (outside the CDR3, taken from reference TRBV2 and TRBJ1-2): EPEVTQTPSHQVTQMGQEVILRCVPISNHLYFYWYRQILGQKVEFLVSFYNNEISEKSEIFDDQFSVERPDGSNFTLKIRSTKLEDSAMYFCASSGGQGAHRDGYTFGSGTRLTVV.

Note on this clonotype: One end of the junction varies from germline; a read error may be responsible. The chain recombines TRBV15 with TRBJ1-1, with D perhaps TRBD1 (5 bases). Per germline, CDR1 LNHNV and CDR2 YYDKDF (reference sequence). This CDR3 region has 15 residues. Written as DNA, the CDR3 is TGTGCCACCAGCAGAGATTTGGGACGGCGGGGGGAAGTTTTCTTT. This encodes CATSRDLGRRGEVFF.